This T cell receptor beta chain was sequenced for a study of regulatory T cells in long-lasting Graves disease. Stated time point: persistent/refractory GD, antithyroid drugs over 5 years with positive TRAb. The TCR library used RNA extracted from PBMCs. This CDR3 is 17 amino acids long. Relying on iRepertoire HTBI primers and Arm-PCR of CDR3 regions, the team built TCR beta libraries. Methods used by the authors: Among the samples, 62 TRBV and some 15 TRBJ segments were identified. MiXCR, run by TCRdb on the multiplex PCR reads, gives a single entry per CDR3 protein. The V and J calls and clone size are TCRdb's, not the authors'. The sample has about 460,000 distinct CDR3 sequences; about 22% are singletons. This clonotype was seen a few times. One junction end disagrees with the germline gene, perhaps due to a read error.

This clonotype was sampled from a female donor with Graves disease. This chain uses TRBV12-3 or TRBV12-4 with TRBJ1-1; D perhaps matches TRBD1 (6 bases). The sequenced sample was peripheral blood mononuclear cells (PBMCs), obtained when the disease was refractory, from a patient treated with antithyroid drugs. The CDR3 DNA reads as TGTGCCAGCAGCTTAGCCCCTCTCGACAGGATGAACACTGAAGCTTTCTTT. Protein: CASSLAPLDRMNTEAFF.